The clone carrying this T cell receptor (beta chain) rates as medium-sized. What it recognizes is unknown. Some clones are missing from TCRdb's copy, which holds only in-frame ones; the method was immunoSEQ multiplex PCR. Of about 13,000 clones listed, roughly 70% are singletons. This entry comes from a study of immune cell composition in non-small cell lung cancer. Study outcomes and limitations: Tumour-associated clones >0.5% occurred in approximately 32% of adenocarcinomas, 75% of squamous. It was not proven that tumour-reactive clones equal dominant tumour-associated clones.

Specimen: lung tumor tissue. The clonotype comes from a human donor with non-small cell lung cancer.

CDR3 DNA: TGTGCCAGCAGTGATCCGGGGTCCCCCTCCTACGAGCAGTACTTC. Amino acid sequence: CASSDPGSPSYEQYF. The J gene is TRBJ2-7, the V gene TRBV2; possible D gene TRBD2, 5 bases. Trimming removed 3 bases at V and 0 bases at J, with 12 bases between. The length of the CDR3 is 15 residues. The germline V gene encodes CDR1 SNHLY and CDR2 FYNNEI.